Shown below are 2 T cell receptor beta chains from a single sample sequenced in a study of brain metastases from non-small cell lung cancer. This table comes from immunoSEQ multiplex PCR, and its TCRdb copy is limited to in-frame clones, with some not included. The repertoire has 2,000 to 2,500 clones, 80% of them found once; the top ten carry about a sixth. Material: tumor-adjacent normal tissue. The source of these receptors is a donor at least 40 years old with non-small cell lung cancer.

A note on this clone: The junction differs from germline at one of its ends, possibly a read error. Other DNA variants within this sample encode the same CDR3. The V gene is TRBV18, the J gene TRBJ2-1; 8 bases are a match to TRBD2. Germline values: CDR1 KGHSH, CDR2 LQKENI. The CDR3 contains 15 residues. In DNA form, the CDR3 reads TGTGCTAGCTCACCGGAGGGACTAGCCTACAATGAGCAGTTCTTC. This codes for CASSPEGLAYNEQFF.

The chain links TRBV27 to TRBJ2-1; D is undetermined. The CDR3 is 14 amino acids. From germline, CDR1 is MNHEY and CDR2 SMNVEV (reference sequence). Trimming took off 2 bases at V and 3 bases at J, with 8 bases between the two ends. The chain's CDR3 is CASSLGWSYNEQFF. CDR3 bases: TGTGCCAGCAGTTTAGGTTGGAGCTACAATGAGCAGTTCTTC.